Shown below are 3 T cell receptor beta chains from a single sample sequenced in a study of Ad26.COV2.S vaccination and SARS-CoV-2 variants. TCRdb keeps only in-frame clones here, not all; method: immunoSEQ multiplex PCR. The sample gives some 180,000 clones, around nine tenths of which show up once; 5% to 7% is in the top ten. Sequenced material: peripheral blood, taken after recovery from COVID-19. The source is a human donor who had recovered from COVID-19.

This clone was picked up a small number of times. This chain joins TRBV6-6 and TRBJ1-5; TRBD1 aligns across 11 bases. The CDR3 is 15 amino acids. After removal of 6 bases from V and 2 bases from J, the junction contained 3 bases not matched to a gene. Germline values: CDR1 MNHNY, CDR2 SVGAGI (reference sequence). CDR3 residues: CASRQDRGRNQPQHF. CDR3 bases: TGTGCCAGCAGACAGGACAGGGGGCGCAATCAGCCCCAGCATTTT.

This rearrangement joins TRBV6-5 to TRBJ1-3, with 7 bases aligning to TRBD1. The CDR3 contains 15 residues. CDR1 and CDR2 from the germline V gene are MNHEY and SVGAGI. With 5 bases clipped from V and 4 bases from J, the junction kept 8 bases outside the gene matches. The CDR3 here is CASSPRQGRGNTIYF. In nucleotides, the CDR3 is TGTGCCAGCAGTCCACGACAGGGTCGGGGAAACACCATATATTTT.

The chain couples TRBV12-3 or TRBV12-4 to TRBJ1-2, with D perhaps TRBD1 (5 bases). V lost 6 bases to trimming and J lost 8 bases, with 16 bases between them. The CDR3 extends over 13 amino acids. The CDR3 sequence: CASSASQGGGYTF. CDR3 DNA sequence: TGTGCCAGCAGCGCTTCTCAGGGTGGGGGCTACACCTTC.